This T cell receptor beta chain originates from a study of blood T cells in healthy people across ages. Study-wide results and limits: Unsorted PBMC input precluded a conclusive naive versus antigen-experienced comparison. With naive T cell percentage, TCR beta diversity showed a strong correlation.

This CDR3 comprises 12 residues. Trimming removed 3 bases from V and 5 bases from J, with 8 bases in between. Germline V CDR1 and CDR2: DFQATT, SNEGSKA (reference sequence). About this clonotype itself: Its antigen is not identified.

A J-beta primer mix and a sample-barcoded 5' primer were used in a second PCR of about 7 to 12 cycles. Each CDR3 protein is one row after TCRdb ran MiXCR on the 5' RACE reads. This sample yields 780,000 or so distinct CDR3 sequences, of which 45% to 70% are seen a single time; roughly 24% belongs to the top ten. V is TRBV20-1 and J is TRBJ2-1; D ambiguous. The material sequenced was blood. The clonotype was recovered from a man aged 40-50 years in good health. The CDR3 loop reads CSASLPDNEQFF. The CDR3 nucleotides read TGCAGTGCTAGTCTTCCAGACAATGAGCAGTTCTTC.